This T cell receptor (beta chain) was retrieved from a study of immune evolution from preneoplasia to lung adenocarcinoma (dated by TCRdb to about 2021). Some background on the complete study: HLA loss of heterozygosity was observed in approximately 6.5%, 16% and 36% of AIS, MIA and ADC lesions, respectively, and was not observed in any AAH lesions. The study profiled immune contexture across lung adenocarcinoma precursors and invasive adenocarcinoma using immune gene expression, TCR sequencing and multiplex immunofluorescence. Resected precursor lesions (AAH, AIS, MIA) and invasive adenocarcinomas were compared against paired morphologically normal lung tissue. The sample size was set by how many specimens were available, not by a prior power calculation. The immune data were integrated with whole exome sequencing and methylation data obtained from the same cohort of nodules. A total of 40 to 60 patients with pulmonary nodules who underwent surgical resection were included in the overall cohort. TCR sequencing data came from 51 patients. According to the study, about 100 samples went through TCR sequencing. POLYSOLVER was used to infer Class I HLA alleles from exome data, and LOHHLA was used to detect allele-specific HLA loss.

Broader findings and caveats from the paper: T cell clonality was highest in KRAS-mutant nodules compared with EGFR-mutant or double wild-type lesions. The findings rested on association rather than direct causation, and larger cohorts with long-term follow-up and longitudinal biopsies were considered necessary. Normal lung had the highest top T cell clone frequencies, which appeared to decline progressively from AAH through AIS, MIA and invasive adenocarcinoma. Clonality was highest in normal lung, while later-stage lesions appeared to have lower clonality but higher T cell density and diversity. Because every patient came from Japan and China, how well the results apply to Western populations was uncertain.

The immunoSEQ hsTCRbeta Kit was used to sequence TCR beta CDR3 regions from DNA. As for how the authors treated the data: The ImmunoSEQ Analyzer was used to analyse the TCR sequencing data. T cell clonality was defined as 1 minus Pielou's evenness, calculated on productive rearrangements. To measure T cell diversity, the inverse Simpson index was applied to productive templates. T cell density was defined as TCR beta template counts normalized to usable DNA, with usable DNA estimated by amplification and sequencing of housekeeping genes. Two-sided Kruskal-Wallis tests were used to compare TCR metrics across histologic stages. Imported from immuneACCESS, the table was reduced by TCRdb to in-frame sequences with V and J called. These copies leave out some clones; in studies compared against another copy, an unresolved V gene accounts for under half, and the cause of the remainder is not known. V and J calls and clone size come straight from that table; D and trimming were deduced from the DNA. The sample table holds several thousand clones, of which about 68% were seen once. Roughly 6.4% of the sample goes to the ten largest clones.

The germline V gene provides CDR1 MNHEY and CDR2 SVGAGI. The CDR3 covers 14 residues, taking in both the cysteine and the phenylalanine. The DNA shown is the 42-base CDR3, in frame from base 1. Trimming costs V 10 bases and J 6 bases, and their ends lie 19 bases apart. Between 2014 and 2017, the patients underwent resection in either Japan or China. Two lung cancer pathologists independently confirmed the histologic diagnosis of each case on H&E slides. Premalignant or tumor cells were enriched for nucleic acid extraction by macro-dissection performed after pathologic assessment. FFPE tissue was used for DNA isolation with the AllPrep DNA/RNA FFPE Kit. About this clone: Its antigen has not been determined. No clone much larger than this one lies a single base away; base qualities are absent.

The chain uses TRBV6-5 and TRBJ1-5; TRBD1 is a possible D gene, resting on 5 matching bases. The sequenced sample was FFPE lung adenocarcinoma in situ tissue. In light of the paper, this sample's cell subset or site label describes: preinvasive adenocarcinoma in situ (AIS). This receptor was taken from a person aged 60-79 years with lung adenocarcinoma. The CDR3 region has the sequence CATRSGGTVQPQHF. The sequenced DNA: TGTGCCACGCGTTCTGGGGGTACCGTTCAGCCCCAGCATTTT.